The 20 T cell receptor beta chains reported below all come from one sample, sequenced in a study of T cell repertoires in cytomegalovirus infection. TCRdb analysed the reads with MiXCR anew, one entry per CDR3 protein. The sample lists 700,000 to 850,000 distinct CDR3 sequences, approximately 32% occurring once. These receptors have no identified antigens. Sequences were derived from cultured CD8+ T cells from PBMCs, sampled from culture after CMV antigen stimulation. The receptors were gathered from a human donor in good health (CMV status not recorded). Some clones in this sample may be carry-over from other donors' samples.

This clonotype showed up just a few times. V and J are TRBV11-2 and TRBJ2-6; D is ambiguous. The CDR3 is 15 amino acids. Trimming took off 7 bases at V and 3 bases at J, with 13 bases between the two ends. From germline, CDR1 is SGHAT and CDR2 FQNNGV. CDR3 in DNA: TGTGCCAGCACCCCTGTCCCCAATGGGGCCAACGTCCTGACTTTC. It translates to CASTPVPNGANVLTF.

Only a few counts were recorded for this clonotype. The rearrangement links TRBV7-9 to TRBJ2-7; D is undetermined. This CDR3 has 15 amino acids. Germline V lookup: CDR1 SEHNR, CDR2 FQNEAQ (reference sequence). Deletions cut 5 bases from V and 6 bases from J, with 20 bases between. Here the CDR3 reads CASSPTGRSVSEQYV. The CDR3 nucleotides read TGTGCCAGCAGCCCGACTGGGCGAAGCGTCTCCGAGCAGTACGTC.

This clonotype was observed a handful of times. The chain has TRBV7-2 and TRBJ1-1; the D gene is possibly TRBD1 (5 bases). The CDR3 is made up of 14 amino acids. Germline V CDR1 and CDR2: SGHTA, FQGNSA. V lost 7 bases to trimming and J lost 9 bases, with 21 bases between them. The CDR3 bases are TGTGCCAGCAACCCAATAAACGGGGGAGCCAAAGCTTTCTTT. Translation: CASNPINGGAKAFF.

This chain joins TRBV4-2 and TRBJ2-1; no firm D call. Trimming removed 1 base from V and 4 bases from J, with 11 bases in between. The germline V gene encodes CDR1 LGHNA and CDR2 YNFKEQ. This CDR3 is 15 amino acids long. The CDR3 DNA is TGTGCCAGCAGCCAAGGTCACCCCAGTTACAATGAGCAGTTCTTC. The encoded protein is CASSQGHPSYNEQFF.

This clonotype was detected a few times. For the CDR3, the DNA is TGTGCCAGCGTTGCTGGGAGCGGGGGGGAGGGTACGCAGTATTTT. Protein product: CASVAGSGGEGTQYF. The chain uses TRBV27 and TRBJ2-3, with 10 bases identical to TRBD2. The germline V gene has CDR1 MNHEY and CDR2 SMNVEV (reference sequence). The J segment lost 8 bases and the V segment lost 8 bases, leaving 13 bases of the junction unmatched. CDR3 size: 15 residues.

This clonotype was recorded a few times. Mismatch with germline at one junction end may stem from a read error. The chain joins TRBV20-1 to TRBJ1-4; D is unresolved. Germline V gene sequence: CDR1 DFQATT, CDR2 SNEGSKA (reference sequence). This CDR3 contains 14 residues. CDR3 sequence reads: CSARDLSSNEKLFF. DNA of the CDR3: TGTAGTGCTAGAGATCTTTCCTCTAATGAAAAACTGTTTTTT.

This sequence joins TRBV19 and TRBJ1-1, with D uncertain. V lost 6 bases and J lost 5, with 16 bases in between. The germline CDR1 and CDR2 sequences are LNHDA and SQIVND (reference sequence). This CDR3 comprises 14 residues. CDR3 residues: CASSAQIGVTEAFF. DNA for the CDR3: TGTGCCAGTAGCGCACAGATCGGGGTGACTGAAGCTTTCTTT.

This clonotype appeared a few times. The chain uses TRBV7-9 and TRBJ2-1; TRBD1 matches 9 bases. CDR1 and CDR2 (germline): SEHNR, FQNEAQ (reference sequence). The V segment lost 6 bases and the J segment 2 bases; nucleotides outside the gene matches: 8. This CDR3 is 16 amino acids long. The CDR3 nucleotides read TGTGCCAGCAGACTCCGGGACAGGGTCCCCTACAATGAGCAGTTCTTC. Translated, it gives CASRLRDRVPYNEQFF.

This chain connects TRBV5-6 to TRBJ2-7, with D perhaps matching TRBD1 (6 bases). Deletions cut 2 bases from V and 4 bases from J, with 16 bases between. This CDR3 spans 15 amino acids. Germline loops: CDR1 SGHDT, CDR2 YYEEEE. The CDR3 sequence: CASSFAGVTSYEQYF. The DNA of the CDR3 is TGTGCCAGCAGCTTTGCAGGGGTTACCTCTTACGAGCAGTACTTC.

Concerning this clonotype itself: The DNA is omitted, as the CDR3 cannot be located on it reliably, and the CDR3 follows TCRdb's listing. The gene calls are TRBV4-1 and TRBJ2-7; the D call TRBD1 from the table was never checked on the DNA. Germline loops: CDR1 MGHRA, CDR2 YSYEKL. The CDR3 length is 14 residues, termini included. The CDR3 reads CASSQVGSGTEQCV.

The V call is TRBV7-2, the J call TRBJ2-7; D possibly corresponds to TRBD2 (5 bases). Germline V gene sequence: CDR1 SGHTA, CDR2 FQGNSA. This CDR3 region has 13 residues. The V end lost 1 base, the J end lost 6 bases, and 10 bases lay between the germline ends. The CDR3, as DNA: TGTGCCAGCAGCTTAGGGACTTTGGGCGAGCAGTACGTC. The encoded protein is CASSLGTLGEQYV.

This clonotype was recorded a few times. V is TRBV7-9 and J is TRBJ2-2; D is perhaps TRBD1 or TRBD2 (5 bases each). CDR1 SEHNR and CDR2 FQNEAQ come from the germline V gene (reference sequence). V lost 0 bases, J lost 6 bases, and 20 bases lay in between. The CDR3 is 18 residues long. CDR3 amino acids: CASSLAAWDPRKAGELFF. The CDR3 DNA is TGTGCCAGCAGCTTAGCGGCTTGGGACCCTCGAAAGGCCGGGGAGCTGTTTTTT.

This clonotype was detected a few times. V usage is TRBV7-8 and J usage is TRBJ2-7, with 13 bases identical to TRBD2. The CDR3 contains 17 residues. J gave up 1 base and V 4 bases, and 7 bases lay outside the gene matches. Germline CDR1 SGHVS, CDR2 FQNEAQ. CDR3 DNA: TGTGCCAGCAGCTCGATACTAGCGGGGGGGCGATCCTACGAGCAGTACGTC. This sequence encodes CASSSILAGGRSYEQYV.

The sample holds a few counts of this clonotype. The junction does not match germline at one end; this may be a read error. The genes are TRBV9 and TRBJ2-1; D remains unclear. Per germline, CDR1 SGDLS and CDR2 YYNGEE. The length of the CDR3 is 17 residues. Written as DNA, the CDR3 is TGTGCTAGCAGCGTAGCTCGGGCAGATAAGTACTACAATGAGCAGTTCTTC. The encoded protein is CASSVARADKYYNEQFF.

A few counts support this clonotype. The CDR3 region is CASSPTGGRGSPLHF. In DNA, the CDR3 is TGTGCCAGCAGCCCGACAGGGGGCAGAGGTTCACCCCTCCACTTT. The V gene is TRBV7-8, the J gene TRBJ1-6; 10 positions match TRBD1. CDR1 is SGHVS and CDR2 is FQNEAQ in the germline V gene. V lost 5 bases and J lost 9; bases outside the gene matches: 7. The length of the CDR3 is 15 residues.

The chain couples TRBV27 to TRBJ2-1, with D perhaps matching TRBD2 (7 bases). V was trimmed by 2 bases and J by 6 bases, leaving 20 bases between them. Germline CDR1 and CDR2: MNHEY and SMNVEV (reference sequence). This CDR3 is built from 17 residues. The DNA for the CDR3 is TGTGCCAGCAGTTTAAGGTGGGGGACAACGGGGGGCAATGAGCAGTTCTTC. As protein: CASSLRWGTTGGNEQFF.

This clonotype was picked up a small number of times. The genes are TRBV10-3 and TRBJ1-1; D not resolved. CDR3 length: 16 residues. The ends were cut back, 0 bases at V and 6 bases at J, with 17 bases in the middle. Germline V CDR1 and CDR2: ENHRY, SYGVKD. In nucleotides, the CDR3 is TGTGCCATCAGTGAGTCGGTTTTTGGAGGGCCGGCTGAAGCTTTCTTT. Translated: CAISESVFGGPAEAFF.

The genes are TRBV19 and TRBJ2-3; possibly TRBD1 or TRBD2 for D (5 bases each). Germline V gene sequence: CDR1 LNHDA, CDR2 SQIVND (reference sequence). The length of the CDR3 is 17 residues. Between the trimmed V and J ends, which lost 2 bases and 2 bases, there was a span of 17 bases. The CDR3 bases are TGTGCCAGTAGTATATCAAAGGGACCCCCCAACACAGATACGCAGTATTTT. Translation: CASSISKGPPNTDTQYF. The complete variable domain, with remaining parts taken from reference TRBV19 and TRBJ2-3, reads DGGITQSPKYLFRKEGQNVTLSCEQNLNHDAMYWYRQDPGQGLRLIYYSQIVNDFQKGDIAEGYSVSREKKESFPLTVTSAQKNPTAFYLCASSISKGPPNTDTQYFGPGTRLTVL.

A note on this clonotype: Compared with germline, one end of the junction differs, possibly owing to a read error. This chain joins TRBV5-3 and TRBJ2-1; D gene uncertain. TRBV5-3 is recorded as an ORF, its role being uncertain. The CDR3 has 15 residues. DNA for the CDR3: TGTGCCAGCAGCTTGGCCACAATAGGGTACAATGAGCAGTTCTTC. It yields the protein CASSLATIGYNEQFF.

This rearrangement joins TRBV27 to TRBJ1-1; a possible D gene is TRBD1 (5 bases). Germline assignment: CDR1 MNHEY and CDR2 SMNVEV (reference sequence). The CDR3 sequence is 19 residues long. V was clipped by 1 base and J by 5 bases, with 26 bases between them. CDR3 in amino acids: CASSLLPVGAKSYWTEAFF. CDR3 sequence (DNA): TGTGCCAGCAGTTTATTACCAGTTGGGGCCAAGTCCTATTGGACTGAAGCTTTCTTT.